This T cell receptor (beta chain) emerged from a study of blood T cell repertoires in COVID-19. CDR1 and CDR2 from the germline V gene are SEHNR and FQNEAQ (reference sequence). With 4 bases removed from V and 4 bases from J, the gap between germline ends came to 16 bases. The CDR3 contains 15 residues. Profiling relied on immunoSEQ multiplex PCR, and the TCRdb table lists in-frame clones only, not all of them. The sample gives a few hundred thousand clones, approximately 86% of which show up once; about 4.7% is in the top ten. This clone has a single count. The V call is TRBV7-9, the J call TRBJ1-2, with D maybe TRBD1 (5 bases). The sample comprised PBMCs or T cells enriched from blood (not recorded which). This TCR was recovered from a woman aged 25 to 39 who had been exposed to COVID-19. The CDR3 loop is CASSYQGLKSYGYTF. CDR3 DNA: TGTGCCAGCAGCTACCAGGGCCTTAAGAGCTATGGCTACACCTTC.